The 24 T cell receptor beta chains below come from one sample, sequenced in a study of CD4 and CD8 cells across lung adenocarcinoma regions. TCRdb independently ran MiXCR on the PCR reads; one entry per CDR3 protein. The data hold under 20,000 distinct CDR3 sequences, with 46% observed a single time. The sequenced material came from CD4+ T cells from the margin of a lung tumor. These receptors were collected from a male donor with lung adenocarcinoma. The CD4 and CD8 labels of this study may be unreliable.

This clonotype qualifies as medium-sized (0.01 to 0.1%). V and J are TRBV6-5 and TRBJ2-5, with a weak D call TRBD1 (7 bases). The closer fit of TRBJ2-7 to the DNA end suggests the J call may be wrong. CDR3 size: 13 residues. Germline V CDR1 and CDR2: MNHEY, SVGAGI. The CDR3 DNA reads as TGTGCCAGCGCGGAGGGGACAGTTTACGAGCAGTACTTC. Amino acids: CASAEGTVYEQYF.

DNA for the CDR3: TGTGCCAGCAGCCAAGGGGTGGGGAACCCCTACGAGCAGTACTTC. This encodes CASSQGVGNPYEQYF. J is TRBJ2-7 and V is TRBV3-1; the D is unclear. The V and J ends lost 1 base and 2 bases respectively, with 12 bases between them. The CDR3 totals 15 residues. Germline V gene data show CDR1 as LGHDT and CDR2 as YNNKEL (reference sequence).

This chain uses TRBV6-1 with TRBJ2-1; 7 nucleotides align to TRBD2. This CDR3 comprises 13 residues. Germline V gene data show CDR1 as MNHNS and CDR2 as SASEGT. Germline trimming cut 8 bases from V and 7 bases from J; bases unmatched to any gene: 8. In DNA, the CDR3 is TGTGCCAGCGGGCGGGAGTTTCCAAATGAGCAGTTCTTC. The encoded protein is CASGREFPNEQFF.

Ten or more counts support this clonotype. The chain carries TRBV6-1 and TRBJ2-3; tentative D call: TRBD1 (6 bases). This CDR3 is 14 amino acids long. Germline V gene lookup returns CDR1 MNHNS and CDR2 SASEGT. Trimming removed 5 bases at V and 2 bases at J, with 11 bases between. DNA for the CDR3: TGTGCCAGCAGTTTACAGGGCTTCACAGATACGCAGTATTTT. Translating gives CASSLQGFTDTQYF.

This chain joins TRBV4-1 and TRBJ2-3; TRBD2 might be the D (5 bases). V shed 5 bases and J shed 2 bases, with 14 bases lying between them. Germline CDR1 reads MGHRA; CDR2 reads YSYEKL. This CDR3 region has 15 residues. The DNA for the CDR3 is TGCGCCAGCAGCTCGAGGGTGGAGTACACAGATACGCAGTATTTT. Translated: CASSSRVEYTDTQYF.

In the case of this clonotype: Compared with germline, one end of the junction differs, possibly owing to a read error. V usage is TRBV6-8 and J usage is TRBJ2-3, with D unresolved. This CDR3 has 12 residues. Germline assignment: CDR1 MNHGY and CDR2 SAAAGT. CDR3 in DNA: TGTGCCAGGGATACTGTCACAGAGACGCAGTATTTT. Protein sequence: CARDTVTETQYF.

The chain recombines TRBV24-1 with TRBJ2-1, with D unresolved. CDR1 is KGHDR, CDR2 SFDVKD, per germline. The V end lost 4 bases, the J end lost 6 bases, and 15 bases lay between the germline ends. The CDR3 runs 15 residues. This CDR3 is CATSENTSPLNEQFF. The CDR3 DNA reads TGTGCCACCAGTGAGAATACCTCTCCCCTCAATGAGCAGTTCTTC.

The chain carries TRBV28 and TRBJ1-2; D ambiguous. Germline V lookup: CDR1 MDHEN, CDR2 SYDVKM. This CDR3 is 13 amino acids long. The ends were cut back, 6 bases at V and 1 base at J, with 9 bases in the middle. As DNA, the CDR3 is TGTGCCAGCAGCGGCGAAGGTAACTATGGCTACACCTTC. This codes for CASSGEGNYGYTF.

Ten or more counts support this clonotype. The V gene is TRBV10-2, the J gene TRBJ2-7; maybe TRBD2 (5 bases). From germline, CDR1 is WSHSY and CDR2 SAAADI. The V gene lost 1 base and the J gene lost 2 bases, with 9 bases spanning the gap. The length of the CDR3 is 14 residues. The CDR3 nucleotides read TGCGCCAGCAGTGAGTTGCGGGCCCCCTACGAGCAGTACTTC. This translates into CASSELRAPYEQYF.

The V gene is TRBV7-2, the J gene TRBJ2-5, with D possibly TRBD2 on 6 matching bases. Judging by the DNA end, TRBJ2-1 fits better; the J call may be wrong. Germline CDR1 is SGHTA and CDR2 is FQGNSA. There are 12 residues in the CDR3. This chain's CDR3 is CASSFHREAQFF. CDR3 DNA sequence: TGTGCCAGCAGCTTTCATAGGGAGGCCCAGTTCTTC.

The J gene is TRBJ2-3, the V gene TRBV7-2; D perhaps matches TRBD2 (6 bases). The CDR3 is 14 amino acids. Germline lookup yields CDR1 SGHTA and CDR2 FQGNSA. The V end lost 5 bases, the J end lost 11 bases, and 20 bases lay between the germline ends. CDR3: CASSPSGGLFEQYF. DNA of the CDR3: TGTGCCAGCAGCCCTAGTGGGGGACTTTTTGAGCAGTATTTT.

The rearrangement links TRBV5-4 to TRBJ2-5; tentatively, D is TRBD1 (6 bases). The CDR3 totals 13 residues. CDR1 is SGHNT and CDR2 is YYREEE in the germline V gene (reference sequence). Between the trimmed V and J ends, which lost 1 base and 4 bases, there was a span of 8 bases. The CDR3 is CASSLNRVETQYF. The CDR3 DNA sequence: TGTGCCAGCAGCTTGAACAGGGTAGAGACCCAGTACTTC. Looking up the rest from reference TRBV5-4 and TRBJ2-5 gives the full variable domain: ETGVTQSPTHLIKTRGQQVTLRCSSQSGHNTVSWYQQALGQGPQFIFQYYREEENGRGNFPPRFSGLQFPNYSSELNVNALELDDSALYLCASSLNRVETQYFGPGTRLLVL.

The sample holds a few counts of this clonotype. Sequence at one end of the junction differs from germline and may be a read error. The V and J genes are TRBV27 and TRBJ2-3; the match to TRBD2 covers 7 bases. Germline values: CDR1 MNHEY, CDR2 SMNVEV (reference sequence). There are 17 residues in the CDR3. The CDR3 coding sequence is TGTGCCAGCAGTCCTGGCCGACTAGCTTCAGCCAAAAATACGCAGTATTTC. Translated: CASSPGRLASAKNTQYF.

This clonotype showed up just a few times. The chain couples TRBV20-1 to TRBJ2-3; a weak D match, TRBD1 (6 bases). The CDR3 consists of 14 residues. CDR1 and CDR2 (germline): DFQATT, SNEGSKA (reference sequence). V lost 4 bases and J lost 8, with 19 bases in between. CDR3: CSATYRERGRTQYF. The CDR3 region has the DNA TGCAGTGCTACCTACAGGGAACGTGGGCGTACGCAGTATTTT.

This clonotype was counted at least ten times. The chain is built from TRBV6-1 and TRBJ2-1; D gene unclear. The tail of the sequence fits TRBJ2-7 better, so the J call may be wrong. This CDR3 is built from 14 residues. The germline gives CDR1 MNHNS, CDR2 SASEGT. The CDR3 nucleotides read TGTGCCAGCAGTGAATGGGGTCGTTTCTACGAGCAGTACTTC. Encoded protein: CASSEWGRFYEQYF.

V gene TRBV6-2 or TRBV6-3 combines with J gene TRBJ2-1, with a tentative D call TRBD1 (5 bases). V dropped 2 bases and J dropped 6 bases, with 26 bases sitting between them. The CDR3 sequence is 19 residues long. Looked up from germline, CDR1 is MNHEY and CDR2 is SVGEGT. The DNA of the CDR3 is TGTGCCAGCAGTTACCGAAATTACAGGTTACCACCGAAACTCAATGAGCAGTTCTTC. It translates to CASSYRNYRLPPKLNEQFF.

This chain uses TRBV3-1 with TRBJ2-1; 13 bases agree with TRBD2. The CDR3 totals 17 residues. Germline V lookup: CDR1 LGHDT, CDR2 YNNKEL (reference sequence). J lost 8 bases, V lost 4 bases, and 11 bases had no gene match. DNA for the CDR3: TGTGCCAGCAGCCGCCGAACTACTAGCGGGAGGGCCTATGAGCAGTTCTTC. This sequence encodes CASSRRTTSGRAYEQFF.

By frequency in the sample, this clonotype is medium-sized. The rearrangement joins TRBV30 to TRBJ2-5, with 7 bases lining up with TRBD1. The CDR3 length is 14 residues. V dropped 2 bases and J dropped 3; count of bases not matched to a gene: 6. Germline V gives CDR1 GTSNPN, CDR2 SVGIG (reference sequence). The DNA of the CDR3 is TGTGCCTGGAGTTGGGCCGGGACAGAAGAGACCCAGTACTTC. It specifies CAWSWAGTEETQYF.

This clonotype was recorded once. V and J are TRBV6-1 and TRBJ1-1, with TRBD1 matching over 9 bases. Germline lookup yields CDR1 MNHNS and CDR2 SASEGT. This CDR3 has 14 residues. With 6 bases clipped from V and 4 bases from J, the junction kept 6 bases outside the gene matches. The CDR3 here is CASRGTGRATEAFF. The CDR3, as DNA: TGTGCCAGCAGAGGGACAGGGCGGGCCACTGAAGCTTTCTTT.

The V call is TRBV6-5, the J call TRBJ2-3; D is possibly TRBD2 (6 bases). Trimming removed 6 bases at V and 12 bases at J, with 28 bases between. From germline, CDR1 is MNHEY and CDR2 SVGAGI. This CDR3 has 16 amino acids. The CDR3 DNA sequence: TGTGCCAGCAGCTTACTGGCGGGGTGTGCCAAAGACATTCAGTATTTT. Its translation: CASSLLAGCAKDIQYF.

This rearrangement joins TRBV27 to TRBJ2-1, with D uncertain. The CDR3 is 15 residues long. Between the trimmed V and J ends, which lost 3 bases and 8 bases, there was a span of 17 bases. CDR1 is MNHEY, CDR2 SMNVEV, per germline (reference sequence). The CDR3, as DNA: TGTGCCAGCAGTTTGGAACTATCGACGTGGGATGAGCAGTTCTTC. Encoded protein: CASSLELSTWDEQFF.

This clonotype was seen a few times. The V gene is TRBV24-1, the J gene TRBJ2-3, with D possibly being TRBD2 (5 bases). The V end was cut by 4 bases, the J end by 0 bases, with 13 bases between. The CDR3 loop spans 16 amino acids. Germline CDR1 reads KGHDR; CDR2 reads SFDVKD. The CDR3 DNA is TGTGCCACCAGTGACCGCAGCGGCCCGAGCACAGATACGCAGTATTTT. This gives the protein CATSDRSGPSTDTQYF.

Many counts were recorded for this clonotype. The V call is TRBV6-7, the J call TRBJ2-5; D gene uncertain. The assigned J gene may be wrong: the sequence end matches TRBJ2-7 better. TRBV6-7 is classed as an ORF, of uncertain function. The CDR3 contains 14 residues. The CDR3 bases are TGTGCCAGCAGAGCCCGGGTCCGCGACTACGAGCAGTACTTC. Amino acids: CASRARVRDYEQYF.

The chain recombines TRBV6-1 with TRBJ2-3; D unclear. The end of the DNA aligns better with TRBJ2-2, so the J call may be wrong. Germline CDR1 reads MNHNS; CDR2 reads SASEGT. This CDR3 comprises 15 residues. CDR3 in DNA: TGTGCCAGCAGCCTCCAGGCTGTGAGTACCGGTACGCTGTTTTTT. Translation: CASSLQAVSTGTLFF.